What follows are 5 T cell receptor beta chains derived from one specimen sequenced in a study of T-cell memory formation after mild COVID-19. TCRdb independently ran MiXCR on the 5' RACE reads; one entry per CDR3 protein. The data contain hundreds of thousands of distinct CDR3 sequences, 18% of them singletons. The source material was PBMCs or a T cell subset sorted from them (not recorded which). The origin of the receptors is an adult woman who had mild COVID-19 (a few samples of this study predate the infection). Cell type and time point are not known.

This clonotype was counted between two and nine times. The chain joins TRBV7-9 to TRBJ1-2, with D hard to call. Germline-derived CDR1 and CDR2 are SEHNR and FQNEAQ (reference sequence). The CDR3 runs to 15 residues. The V end lost 2 bases, the J end lost 3 bases, and 13 bases lay between the germline ends. CDR3 residues: CASSLSAGSDYGYTF. The CDR3 region has the DNA TGTGCCAGCAGCTTATCGGCCGGGTCCGACTATGGCTACACCTTC.

This clonotype has more than one count but fewer than ten. The rearrangement joins TRBV16 to TRBJ1-1; D ambiguous. In germline, CDR1 is KGHSY, CDR2 FQNENV. This CDR3 has 14 amino acids. Deletions cut 2 bases from V and 0 bases from J, with 7 bases between. CDR3 region: CASSQKQLNTEAFF. The CDR3 bases are TGTGCCAGCAGCCAAAAACAGCTGAACACTGAAGCTTTCTTT.

This clonotype was observed once. This sequence joins TRBV6-1 and TRBJ2-7, with D uncertain. This CDR3 is 16 amino acids long. Germline V gene lookup returns CDR1 MNHNS and CDR2 SASEGT. Trimming stripped 1 base from V and 6 bases from J, with 19 bases between. Written as DNA, the CDR3 is TGTGCCAGCAGTGAAGAAGGCGGTCTGGTCCCCTCCGAGCAGTACTTC. Its protein product is CASSEEGGLVPSEQYF.

This clonotype was seen a handful of times. J is TRBJ2-1 and V is TRBV6-5; a weak D match, TRBD2 (5 bases). Trimming stripped 2 bases from V and 7 bases from J, with 6 bases between. The V gene's germline CDR1 is MNHEY and CDR2 SVGAGI. The CDR3 is made up of 12 amino acids. CDR3 in amino acids: CASSYRENEQFF. CDR3 in DNA: TGTGCCAGCAGTTACAGGGAGAATGAGCAGTTCTTC.

This clonotype was observed many times. The chain joins TRBV5-5 to TRBJ2-1; unclear D gene. The CDR3 runs to 14 residues. The V end was cut by 4 bases, the J end by 5 bases, with 13 bases between. Germline CDR1 SGHKS, CDR2 YYEKEE (reference sequence). The CDR3 spells CASSTLPGNNEQFF. The CDR3 DNA follows: TGTGCCAGCAGCACATTACCCGGAAACAATGAGCAGTTCTTC.